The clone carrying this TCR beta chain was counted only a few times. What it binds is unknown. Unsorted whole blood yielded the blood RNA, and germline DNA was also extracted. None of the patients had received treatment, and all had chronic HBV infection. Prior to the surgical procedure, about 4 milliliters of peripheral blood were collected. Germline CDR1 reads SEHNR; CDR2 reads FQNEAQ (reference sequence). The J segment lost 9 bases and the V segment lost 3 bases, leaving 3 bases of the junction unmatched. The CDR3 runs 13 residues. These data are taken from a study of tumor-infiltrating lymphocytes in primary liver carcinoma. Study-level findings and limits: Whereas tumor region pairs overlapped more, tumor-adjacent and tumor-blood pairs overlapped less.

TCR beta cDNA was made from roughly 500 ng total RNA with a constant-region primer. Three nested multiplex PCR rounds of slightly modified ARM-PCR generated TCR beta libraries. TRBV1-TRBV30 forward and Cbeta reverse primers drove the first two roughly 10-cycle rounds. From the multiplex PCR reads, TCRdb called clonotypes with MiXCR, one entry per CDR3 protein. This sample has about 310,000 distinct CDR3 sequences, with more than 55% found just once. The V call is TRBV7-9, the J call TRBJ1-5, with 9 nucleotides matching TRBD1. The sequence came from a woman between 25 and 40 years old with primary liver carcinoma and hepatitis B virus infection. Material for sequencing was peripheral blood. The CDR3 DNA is TGTGCCAGCAGCTTTGGACAGGGGAGGCCCCAGCATTTT. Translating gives CASSFGQGRPQHF.